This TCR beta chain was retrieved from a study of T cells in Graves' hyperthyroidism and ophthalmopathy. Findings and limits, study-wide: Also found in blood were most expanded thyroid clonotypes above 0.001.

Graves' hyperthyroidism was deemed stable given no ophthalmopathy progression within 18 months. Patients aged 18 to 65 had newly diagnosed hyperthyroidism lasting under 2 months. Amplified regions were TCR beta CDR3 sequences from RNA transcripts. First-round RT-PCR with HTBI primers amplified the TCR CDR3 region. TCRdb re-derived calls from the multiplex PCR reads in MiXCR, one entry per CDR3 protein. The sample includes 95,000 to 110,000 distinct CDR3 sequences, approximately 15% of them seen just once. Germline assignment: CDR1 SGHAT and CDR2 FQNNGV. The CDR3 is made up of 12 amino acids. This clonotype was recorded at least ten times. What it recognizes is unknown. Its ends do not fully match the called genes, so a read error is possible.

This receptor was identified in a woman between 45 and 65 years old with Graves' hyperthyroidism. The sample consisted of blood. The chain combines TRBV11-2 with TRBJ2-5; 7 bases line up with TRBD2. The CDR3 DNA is TGTGCCAGCAGGCGGGAGTTAGAGACCCGGTACTTC. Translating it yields CASRRELETRYF.